Described below is a single TCR beta chain sequence and its context. Methods used by the authors: The authors estimated nucleated cell counts from reference gene primer amplification. Clones were sequenced by immunoSEQ multiplex PCR, and TCRdb holds only the in-frame ones, with some missing. The V and J calls and the clone size are those of that table, but D and trimming were determined from the DNA. The sample shows around 370,000 clones, nearly 90% of them seen only once. The sample belongs to a study of blood T cell repertoires in COVID-19. The wider study: The United States, Italy and Spain provided the acute and convalescent COVID-19 samples. The analysed material was cDNA or gDNA that came from T cells, B-cell-depleted T cells, or PBMCs.

This receptor was identified in a man aged 18 to 35 with active or convalescent COVID-19. Sequenced: peripheral blood.

The CDR3 here is CASSFDRLQNTEAFF. As DNA, the CDR3 is TGTGCCAGCAGTTTCGACAGGCTCCAGAACACTGAAGCTTTCTTT. The chain joins TRBV27 to TRBJ1-1; possible D gene TRBD1, 6 bases. CDR3 size: 15 residues. V was pared by 3 bases and J by 1 base, with 12 bases between. Germline CDR1 is MNHEY and CDR2 is SMNVEV (reference sequence).